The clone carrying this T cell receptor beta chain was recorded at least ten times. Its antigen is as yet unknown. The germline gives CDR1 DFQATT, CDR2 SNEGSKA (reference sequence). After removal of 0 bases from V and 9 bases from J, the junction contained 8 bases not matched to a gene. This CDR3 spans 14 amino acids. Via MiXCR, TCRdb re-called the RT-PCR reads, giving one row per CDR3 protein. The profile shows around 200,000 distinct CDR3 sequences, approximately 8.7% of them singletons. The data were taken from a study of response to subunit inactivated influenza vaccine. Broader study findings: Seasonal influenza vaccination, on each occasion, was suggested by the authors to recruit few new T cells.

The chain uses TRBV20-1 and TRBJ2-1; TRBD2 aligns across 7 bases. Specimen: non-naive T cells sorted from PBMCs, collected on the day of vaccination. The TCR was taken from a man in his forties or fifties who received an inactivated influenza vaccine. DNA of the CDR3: TGCAGTGCTAGAGAGGGCGGGAGCTGGGGTGAGCAGTTCTTC. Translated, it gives CSAREGGSWGEQFF.